This T cell receptor (beta chain) emerged from a study of blood T cell repertoires in COVID-19. Looking at the study overall: PBMCs, B-cell-depleted T cells, or T cells were the source of the cDNA or gDNA that made up the material.

The length of the CDR3 is 13 residues. The junction had 7 bases not matched to a gene; V was cut back by 8 bases and J by 6 bases. The germline gives CDR1 SNHLY, CDR2 FYNNEI. In the original analysis: Counts of nucleated cells, estimated from reference gene primer amplification, were obtained. TCRdb's table, derived via immunoSEQ multiplex PCR, lists solely in-frame clones and lacks some. The DNA gave D and trimming, while V, J and clone size come from that table. This table has about 140,000 clones, around 81% appearing once. The receptor's source is a human donor in a cohort sampled during active COVID-19. The chain joins TRBV2 to TRBJ2-7; 10 nucleotides agree with TRBD1. Input material: peripheral blood. Here the CDR3 reads CASSRTGGVEQYF. In nucleotides, the CDR3 is TGTGCCAGCTCCCGGACAGGGGGGGTCGAGCAGTACTTC.